Below, one T cell receptor (beta chain) is given with its context. The data belong to a study of blood T cell repertoires in COVID-19. On the study more broadly: Specimens from acute and convalescent COVID-19 originated in the United States, Italy and Spain.

Per the authors' pipeline: By means of reference gene primer amplification, nucleated cell counts were estimated. Assay: immunoSEQ multiplex PCR; the TCRdb copy retains only in-frame clones and omits some. The V and J calls and clone size are taken from that table; D and trimming were inferred from the DNA. The sample has 250,000 to 400,000 clones; almost 90% are singletons. Seattle's enrolled individuals joined amid active infection and were then monitored longitudinally. From germline, CDR1 is SNHLY and CDR2 FYNNEI. V was shortened by 4 bases and J by 2 bases, with 11 bases between the two germline ends. The CDR3 spans 14 residues.

This receptor was obtained from a woman aged 30 to 39 with COVID-19, enrolled during active disease. Material for sequencing was peripheral blood. This sequence joins TRBV2 and TRBJ1-1; D perhaps matches TRBD1 (6 bases). In nucleotides, the CDR3 is TGTGCCAGCAGTGTAACAGGGCTAAACACTGAAGCTTTCTTT. Translated: CASSVTGLNTEAFF.